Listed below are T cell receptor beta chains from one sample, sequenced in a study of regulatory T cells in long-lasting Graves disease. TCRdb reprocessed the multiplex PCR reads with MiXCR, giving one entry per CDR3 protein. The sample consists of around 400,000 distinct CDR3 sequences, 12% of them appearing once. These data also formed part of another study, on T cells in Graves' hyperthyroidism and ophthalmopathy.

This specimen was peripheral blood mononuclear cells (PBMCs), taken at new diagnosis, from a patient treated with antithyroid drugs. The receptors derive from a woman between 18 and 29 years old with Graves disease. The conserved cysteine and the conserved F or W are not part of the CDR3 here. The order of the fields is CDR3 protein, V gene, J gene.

CDR3aa: ASPAAEADNEQF
v_gene: TRBV2
j_gene: TRBJ2-1

CDR3aa: ASSPIFGQGESTEAF
v_gene: TRBV7-9
j_gene: TRBJ1-1

CDR3aa: ATSRKTGAPNNEQF
v_gene: TRBV15
j_gene: TRBJ2-1

CDR3aa: ASSTRIYTGELF
v_gene: TRBV6-2/TRBV6-3
j_gene: TRBJ2-2

CDR3aa: ASSPPLNGELF
v_gene: TRBV6-2/TRBV6-3
j_gene: TRBJ2-2

CDR3aa: ASSSGLEGADTQY
v_gene: TRBV9
j_gene: TRBJ2-3

CDR3aa: ASSFSRATDTQY
v_gene: TRBV7-9
j_gene: TRBJ2-3

CDR3aa: SAETRRGGSYNEQF
v_gene: TRBV20-1
j_gene: TRBJ2-1

CDR3aa: ASSFRMRGKGLGNQPQH
v_gene: TRBV28
j_gene: TRBJ1-5

CDR3aa: ASSYRQGHTEAF
v_gene: TRBV4-1
j_gene: TRBJ1-1

CDR3aa: AISEMSNTNYGYT
v_gene: TRBV10-3
j_gene: TRBJ1-2

CDR3aa: ASSYGLAGYTDTQY
v_gene: TRBV6-9
j_gene: TRBJ2-3

CDR3aa: ASSEGRGANYGYT
v_gene: TRBV2
j_gene: TRBJ1-2

CDR3aa: ASSLNRVREKLF
v_gene: TRBV27
j_gene: TRBJ1-4

CDR3aa: ASSEDLAGGTDTQY
v_gene: TRBV6-1
j_gene: TRBJ2-3

CDR3aa: ASSATGGLGYT
v_gene: TRBV6-1
j_gene: TRBJ1-2

CDR3aa: ASSQVAGLAGDTQY
v_gene: TRBV4-3
j_gene: TRBJ2-3

CDR3aa: ASSSGQGVTEAF
v_gene: TRBV3-1
j_gene: TRBJ1-1

CDR3aa: ASSQETVDTQY
v_gene: TRBV14
j_gene: TRBJ2-3

CDR3aa: ASSTAAGETQY
v_gene: TRBV18
j_gene: TRBJ2-5

CDR3aa: ASRGSYNEQF
v_gene: TRBV12-5
j_gene: TRBJ2-1

CDR3aa: ASSYSRSSGKLF
v_gene: TRBV6-5
j_gene: TRBJ1-4

CDR3aa: STKPPEDRTIHEQY
v_gene: TRBV20-1
j_gene: TRBJ2-7

CDR3aa: ASTRPSGNTIY
v_gene: TRBV19
j_gene: TRBJ1-3

CDR3aa: ASSLTASRFSEQF
v_gene: TRBV27
j_gene: TRBJ2-1

CDR3aa: ASIAEGTNTEAF
v_gene: TRBV6-1
j_gene: TRBJ1-1

CDR3aa: ASSPGRDGGSYNEQF
v_gene: TRBV5-1
j_gene: TRBJ2-1

CDR3aa: ASSLGGLASGELF
v_gene: TRBV28
j_gene: TRBJ2-2

CDR3aa: SVVYWEGLETQY
v_gene: TRBV29-1
j_gene: TRBJ2-5

CDR3aa: ASSAPANTEAF
v_gene: TRBV2
j_gene: TRBJ1-1

CDR3aa: SARDPPDNYNQPQH
v_gene: TRBV20-1
j_gene: TRBJ1-5

CDR3aa: ASSEVSASTDTQY
v_gene: TRBV2
j_gene: TRBJ2-3

CDR3aa: ASSLGQGGDYGYT
v_gene: TRBV28
j_gene: TRBJ1-2

CDR3aa: SARRTYPYEQY
v_gene: TRBV20-1
j_gene: TRBJ2-7

CDR3aa: ASSQDGRAGELF
v_gene: TRBV4-2
j_gene: TRBJ2-2

CDR3aa: ASSYPGGNTIY
v_gene: TRBV6-2/TRBV6-3
j_gene: TRBJ1-3